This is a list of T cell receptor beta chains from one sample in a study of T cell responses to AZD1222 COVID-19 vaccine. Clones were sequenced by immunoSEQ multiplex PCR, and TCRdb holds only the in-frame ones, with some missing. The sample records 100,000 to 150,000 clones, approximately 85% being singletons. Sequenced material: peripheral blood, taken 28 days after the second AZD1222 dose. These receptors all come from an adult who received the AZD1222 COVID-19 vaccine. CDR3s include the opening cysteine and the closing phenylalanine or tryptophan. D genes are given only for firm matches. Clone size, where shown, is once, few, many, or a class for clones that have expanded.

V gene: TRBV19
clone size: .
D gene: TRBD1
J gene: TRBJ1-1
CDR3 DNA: TGTGCCAGTATCAAGGGGGCAATGAACACTGAAGCTTTCTTT
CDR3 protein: CASIKGAMNTEAFF

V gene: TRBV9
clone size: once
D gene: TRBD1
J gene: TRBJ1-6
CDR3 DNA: TGTGCCAGCAGCCGGGACAGTAATTCACCCCTCCACTTT
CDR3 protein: CASSRDSNSPLHF

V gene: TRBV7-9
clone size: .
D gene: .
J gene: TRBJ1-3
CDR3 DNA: TGTGCCAGCACCCGACTACTTTCGGGGGTCTCTGGAAACACCATATATTTT
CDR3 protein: CASTRLLSGVSGNTIYF

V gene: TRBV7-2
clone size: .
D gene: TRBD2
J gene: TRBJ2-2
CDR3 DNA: TGTGCCAGCAGCTTAGTAGCGGGGGCCTACACCGGGGAGCTGTTTTTT
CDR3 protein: CASSLVAGAYTGELFF

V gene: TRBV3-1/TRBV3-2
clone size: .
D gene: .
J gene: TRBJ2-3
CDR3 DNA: TGTGCCAGCAGCCAAGATCTCCTGCCCGATACGCAGTATTTT
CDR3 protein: CASSQDLLPDTQYF

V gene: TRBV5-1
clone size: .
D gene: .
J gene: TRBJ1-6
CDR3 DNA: TGCGCCAGCAGCTTGGCCGGAGGCCAAAATTCACCCCTCCACTTT
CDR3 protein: CASSLAGGQNSPLHF

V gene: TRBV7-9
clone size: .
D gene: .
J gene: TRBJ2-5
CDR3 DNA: TGTGCCAGCAGCCCCCAGGTCCAAGAGACCCAGTACTTC
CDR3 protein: CASSPQVQETQYF

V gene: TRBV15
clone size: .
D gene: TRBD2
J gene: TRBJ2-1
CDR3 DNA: TGTGCCACCAGCAGGCTAGCGGGGGGCAATTCGGATGAGCAGTTCTTC
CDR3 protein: CATSRLAGGNSDEQFF

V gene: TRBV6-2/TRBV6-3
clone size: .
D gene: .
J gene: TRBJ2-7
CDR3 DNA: TGTGCCAGCAGTCGACCCCCGGGGGACCCCTACGAGCAGTACTTC
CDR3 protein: CASSRPPGDPYEQYF

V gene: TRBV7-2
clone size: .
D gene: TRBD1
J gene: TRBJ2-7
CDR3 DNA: TGTGCCAGCAGCTTAGGACAGGGGGCATACGAGCAGTACTTC
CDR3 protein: CASSLGQGAYEQYF